The rows below give T cell receptor beta chains drawn from one sample of a study of OX40 agonist ivuxolimab in advanced cancers. Here immunoSEQ multiplex PCR was the method, and the copy in TCRdb shows in-frame clones only, minus some. Of 70,000 to 85,000 clones listed, about 93% are singletons. Sequencing was performed on CD4+ or CD8+ T cells sorted from blood, taken in a trial of the OX40 agonist ivuxolimab. These receptors came from an adult with an advanced solid tumor such as melanoma, head and neck, liver or kidney cancer. Each CDR3 is given with its conserved first and last residue. The D gene is left open where the match is weak. Where a row states a size, it is once, few, many or the class of an expanded clone; other rows omit it.

D gene: TRBD2
J gene: TRBJ2-1
V gene: TRBV4-2
clone size: .
CDR3 DNA: TGTGCCAGCAGCTGGGGCGGGAGTTACAATGAGCAGTTCTTC
CDR3 protein: CASSWGGSYNEQFF

D gene: TRBD1
J gene: TRBJ1-1
V gene: TRBV27
clone size: .
CDR3 DNA: TGTGCCAGCAGTGCAGGGGGATTGGAAGCTTTCTTT
CDR3 protein: CASSAGGLEAFF

D gene: TRBD1
J gene: TRBJ2-7
V gene: TRBV7-9
clone size: .
CDR3 DNA: TGTGCCAGCAGCTTACCTTCAGGGGGCGAGCAGTACTTC
CDR3 protein: CASSLPSGGEQYF

D gene: TRBD2
J gene: TRBJ2-7
V gene: TRBV13
clone size: .
CDR3 DNA: TGTGCCAGCAGCTCAGGACTAGCGGGTCTCTCCTACGAGCAGTACTTC
CDR3 protein: CASSSGLAGLSYEQYF

D gene: TRBD2
J gene: TRBJ2-5
V gene: TRBV5-1
clone size: .
CDR3 DNA: TGCGCCAGCAGCTTGAGGGCTAGCGGGATATTTCAAGAGACCCAGTACTTC
CDR3 protein: CASSLRASGIFQETQYF

D gene: .
J gene: TRBJ1-2
V gene: TRBV30
clone size: .
CDR3 DNA: TGTGCCTGGAGGGGCTACTATGGCTACACCTTC
CDR3 protein: CAWRGYYGYTF

D gene: .
J gene: TRBJ2-3
V gene: TRBV5-6
clone size: .
CDR3 DNA: TGTGCCAGCAGCTTGTGGGACCTCACAGATACGCAGTATTTT
CDR3 protein: CASSLWDLTDTQYF

D gene: .
J gene: TRBJ1-1
V gene: TRBV29-1
clone size: .
CDR3 DNA: TGCAGCGTTGAAGGGAGGACATATGAAGCTTTCTTT
CDR3 protein: CSVEGRTYEAFF

D gene: TRBD2
J gene: TRBJ2-7
V gene: TRBV9
clone size: .
CDR3 DNA: TGTGCCAGCAGCGGCGCGGGAGTAGGGGAGCAGTACTTC
CDR3 protein: CASSGAGVGEQYF

D gene: .
J gene: TRBJ1-1
V gene: TRBV6-6
clone size: .
CDR3 DNA: TGTGCCAGCAGCCGCGATGGGAATGAAGCTTTCTTT
CDR3 protein: CASSRDGNEAFF

D gene: .
J gene: TRBJ1-5
V gene: TRBV28
clone size: .
CDR3 DNA: TGTGCCAGCAACCCCGGGGTTCAGCCCCAGCATTTT
CDR3 protein: CASNPGVQPQHF

D gene: TRBD1
J gene: TRBJ1-1
V gene: TRBV5-1
clone size: .
CDR3 DNA: TGCGCCAGCAGCTGGACAGGGGCAACGAACACTGAAGCTTTCTTT
CDR3 protein: CASSWTGATNTEAFF

D gene: TRBD1
J gene: TRBJ1-2
V gene: TRBV6-5
clone size: few
CDR3 DNA: TGTGCCAGCAGTTACTCGGGGACAGGGCTCGGTTATGGCTACACCTTC
CDR3 protein: CASSYSGTGLGYGYTF

D gene: TRBD1
J gene: TRBJ1-5
V gene: TRBV2
clone size: .
CDR3 DNA: TGTGCCAGCAGTCGGACAGGGGACAATCAGCCCCAGCATTTT
CDR3 protein: CASSRTGDNQPQHF

D gene: .
J gene: TRBJ2-4
V gene: TRBV6-5
clone size: .
CDR3 DNA: TGTGCCAGCAGTTACCCAGGGGAAGGAGCCAAAAACATTCAGTACTTC
CDR3 protein: CASSYPGEGAKNIQYF

D gene: .
J gene: TRBJ2-7
V gene: TRBV13
clone size: .
CDR3 DNA: TGTGCCAGCAGCTTAGGGTCCCAGGGAGTCTCCTACGAGCAGTACTTC
CDR3 protein: CASSLGSQGVSYEQYF

D gene: TRBD2
J gene: TRBJ2-3
V gene: TRBV7-9
clone size: .
CDR3 DNA: TGTGCCAGCAGCTTCATCGGGAGGGTCACAGATACGCAGTATTTT
CDR3 protein: CASSFIGRVTDTQYF

D gene: .
J gene: TRBJ1-2
V gene: TRBV27
clone size: .
CDR3 DNA: TGTGCCAGCAGTTTAAGGGGGTGGGATGTCAGCTATGGCTACACCTTC
CDR3 protein: CASSLRGWDVSYGYTF

D gene: .
J gene: TRBJ2-7
V gene: TRBV4-3
clone size: few
CDR3 DNA: TGCGCCAGCAGCCAAGATGACAGATCCTACGAGCAGTACTTC
CDR3 protein: CASSQDDRSYEQYF

D gene: .
J gene: TRBJ2-5
V gene: TRBV30
clone size: .
CDR3 DNA: TGTGCGCAGGGCAGGGCCCAAGGTTTCCAGTACTTC
CDR3 protein: CAQGRAQGFQYF

D gene: .
J gene: TRBJ2-2
V gene: TRBV6-4
clone size: .
CDR3 DNA: TGTGCCAGCAGTGAGTTTCTGCTTGCCCCGAACACCGGGGAGCTGTTTTTT
CDR3 protein: CASSEFLLAPNTGELFF